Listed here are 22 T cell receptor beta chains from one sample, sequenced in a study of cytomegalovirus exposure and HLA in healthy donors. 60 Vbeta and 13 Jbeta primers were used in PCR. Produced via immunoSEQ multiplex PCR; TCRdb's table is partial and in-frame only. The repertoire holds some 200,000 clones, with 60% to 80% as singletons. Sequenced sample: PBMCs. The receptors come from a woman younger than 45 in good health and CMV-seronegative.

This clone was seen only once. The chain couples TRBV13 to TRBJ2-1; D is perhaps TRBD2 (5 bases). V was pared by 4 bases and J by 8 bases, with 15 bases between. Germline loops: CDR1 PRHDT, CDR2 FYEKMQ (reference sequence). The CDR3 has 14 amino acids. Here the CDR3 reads CASSSRLPVDEQFF. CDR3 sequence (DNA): TGTGCCAGCAGCTCTCGACTACCTGTCGATGAGCAGTTCTTC.

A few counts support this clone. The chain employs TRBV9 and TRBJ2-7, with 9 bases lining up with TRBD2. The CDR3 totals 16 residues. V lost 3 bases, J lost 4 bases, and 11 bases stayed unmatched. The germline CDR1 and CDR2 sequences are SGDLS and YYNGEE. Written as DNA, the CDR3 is TGTGCCAGCAGCGAGGCCGGGACTAGCATCGCATACGAGCAGTACTTC. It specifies CASSEAGTSIAYEQYF.

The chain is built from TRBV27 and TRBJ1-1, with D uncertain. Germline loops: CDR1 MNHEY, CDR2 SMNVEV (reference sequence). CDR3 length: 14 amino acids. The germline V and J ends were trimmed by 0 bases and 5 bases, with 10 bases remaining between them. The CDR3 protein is CASSLSRGVTEAFF. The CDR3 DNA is TGTGCCAGCAGTTTATCACGGGGTGTTACTGAAGCTTTCTTT.

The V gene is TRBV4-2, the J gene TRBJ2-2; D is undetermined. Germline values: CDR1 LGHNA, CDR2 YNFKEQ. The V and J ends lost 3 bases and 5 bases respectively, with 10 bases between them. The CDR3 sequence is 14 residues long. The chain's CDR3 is CASSHHDQTGELFF. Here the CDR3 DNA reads TGTGCCAGCAGCCATCATGATCAGACCGGGGAGCTGTTTTTT.

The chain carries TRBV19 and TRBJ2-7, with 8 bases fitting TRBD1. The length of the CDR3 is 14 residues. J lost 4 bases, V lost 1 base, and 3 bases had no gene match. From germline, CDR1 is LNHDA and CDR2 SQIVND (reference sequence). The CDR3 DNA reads TGTGCCAGTAGTATAGGACAGGGGATGTACGAGCAGTACTTC. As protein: CASSIGQGMYEQYF.

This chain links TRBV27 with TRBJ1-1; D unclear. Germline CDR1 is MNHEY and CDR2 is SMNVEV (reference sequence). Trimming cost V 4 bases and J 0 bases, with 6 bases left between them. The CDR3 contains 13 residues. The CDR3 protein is CASSYRMNTEAFF. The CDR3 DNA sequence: TGTGCCAGCAGTTACAGAATGAACACTGAAGCTTTCTTT.

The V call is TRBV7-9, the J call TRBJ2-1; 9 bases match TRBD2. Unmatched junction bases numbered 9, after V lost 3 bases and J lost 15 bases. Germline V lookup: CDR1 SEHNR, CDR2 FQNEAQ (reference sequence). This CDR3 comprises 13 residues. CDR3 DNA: TGTGCCAGCAGCTTCAGTTTGGGAGCGGGGGGGTTCTTC. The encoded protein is CASSFSLGAGGFF. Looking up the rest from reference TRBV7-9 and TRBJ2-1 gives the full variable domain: DTGVSQNPRHKITKRGQNVTFRCDPISEHNRLYWYRQTLGQGPEFLTYFQNEAQLEKSRLLSDRFSAERPKGSFSTLEIQRTEQGDSAMYLCASSFSLGAGGFFGPGTRLTVL.

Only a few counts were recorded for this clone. The CDR3 DNA sequence: TGTGCCAGCAGCTTGGAATGGTACCAGGAGGACTATGGCTACACCTTC. It translates to CASSLEWYQEDYGYTF. This rearrangement joins TRBV5-4 to TRBJ1-2; D remains unclear. Trimming took off 0 bases at V and 3 bases at J, with 15 bases between the two ends. The CDR3 spans 16 residues. CDR1 and CDR2 (germline): SGHNT, YYREEE (reference sequence).

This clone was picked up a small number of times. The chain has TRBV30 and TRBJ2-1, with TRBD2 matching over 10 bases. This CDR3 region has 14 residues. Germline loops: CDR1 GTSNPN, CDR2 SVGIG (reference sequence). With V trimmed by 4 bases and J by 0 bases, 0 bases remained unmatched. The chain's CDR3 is CAWTSGSSYNEQFF. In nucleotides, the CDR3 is TGTGCCTGGACTAGCGGGAGCTCCTACAATGAGCAGTTCTTC.

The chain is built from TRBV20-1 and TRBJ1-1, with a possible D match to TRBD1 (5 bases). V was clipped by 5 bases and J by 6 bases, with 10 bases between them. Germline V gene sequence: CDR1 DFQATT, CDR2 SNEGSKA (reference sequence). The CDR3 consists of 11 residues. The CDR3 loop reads CSAERGSEAFF. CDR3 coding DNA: TGCAGTGCTGAAAGGGGCTCTGAAGCTTTCTTT.

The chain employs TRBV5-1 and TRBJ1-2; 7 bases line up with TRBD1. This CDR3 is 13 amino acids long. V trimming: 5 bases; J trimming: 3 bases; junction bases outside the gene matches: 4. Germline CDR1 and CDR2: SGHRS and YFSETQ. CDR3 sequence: CASSTGDHYGYTF. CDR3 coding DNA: TGCGCCAGCAGTACAGGGGATCACTATGGCTACACCTTC.

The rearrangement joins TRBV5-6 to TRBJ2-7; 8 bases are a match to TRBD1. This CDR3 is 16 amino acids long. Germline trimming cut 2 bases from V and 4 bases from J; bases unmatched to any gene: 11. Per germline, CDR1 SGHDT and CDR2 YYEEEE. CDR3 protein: CASSFPLGQGLYEQYF. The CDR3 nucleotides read TGTGCCAGCAGCTTTCCGTTAGGACAGGGACTTTACGAGCAGTACTTC.

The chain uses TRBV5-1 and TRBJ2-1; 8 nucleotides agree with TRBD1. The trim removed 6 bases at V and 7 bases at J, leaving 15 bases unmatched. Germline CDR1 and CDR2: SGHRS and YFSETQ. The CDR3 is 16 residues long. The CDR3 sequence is CASNPGQAFLWNEQFF. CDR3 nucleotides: TGCGCCAGCAACCCGGGACAGGCCTTTCTGTGGAATGAGCAGTTCTTC.

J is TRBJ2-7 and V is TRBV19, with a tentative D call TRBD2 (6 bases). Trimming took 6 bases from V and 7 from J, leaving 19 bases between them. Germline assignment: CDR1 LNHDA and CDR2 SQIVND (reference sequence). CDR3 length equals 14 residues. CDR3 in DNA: TGTGCCAGTAGGAGTGCGTCGGGAGCGGGTGAGCAGTACTTC. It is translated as CASRSASGAGEQYF.

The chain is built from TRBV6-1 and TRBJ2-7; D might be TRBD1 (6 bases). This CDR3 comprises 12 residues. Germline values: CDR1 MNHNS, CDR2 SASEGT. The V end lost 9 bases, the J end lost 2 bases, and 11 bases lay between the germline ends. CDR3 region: CARKGDTYEQYF. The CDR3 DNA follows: TGTGCCAGGAAAGGGGACACCTACGAGCAGTACTTC.

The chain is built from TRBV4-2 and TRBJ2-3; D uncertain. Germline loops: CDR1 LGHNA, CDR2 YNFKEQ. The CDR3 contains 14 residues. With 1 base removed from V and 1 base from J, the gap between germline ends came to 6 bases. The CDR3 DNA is TGTGCCAGCAGCCAAGTCGGTGGCACAGATACGCAGTATTTT. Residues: CASSQVGGTDTQYF.

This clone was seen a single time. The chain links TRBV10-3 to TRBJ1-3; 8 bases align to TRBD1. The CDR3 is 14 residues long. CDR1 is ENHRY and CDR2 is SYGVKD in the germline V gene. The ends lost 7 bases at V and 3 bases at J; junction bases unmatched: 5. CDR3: CAINGQGGGNTIYF. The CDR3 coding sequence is TGTGCCATCAACGGACAGGGCGGTGGAAACACCATATATTTT.

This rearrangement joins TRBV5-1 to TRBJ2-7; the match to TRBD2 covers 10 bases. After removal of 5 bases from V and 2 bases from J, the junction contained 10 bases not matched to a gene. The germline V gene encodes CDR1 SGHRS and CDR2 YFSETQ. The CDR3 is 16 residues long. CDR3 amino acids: CASSSRRTSGTYEQYF. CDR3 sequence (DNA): TGCGCCAGCAGTTCCCGTAGGACTAGCGGAACCTACGAGCAGTACTTC.

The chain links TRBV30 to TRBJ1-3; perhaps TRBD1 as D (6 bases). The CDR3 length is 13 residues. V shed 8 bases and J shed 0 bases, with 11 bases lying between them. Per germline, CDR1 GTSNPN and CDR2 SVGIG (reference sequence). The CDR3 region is CAQGLSSGNTIYF. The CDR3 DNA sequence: TGTGCCCAGGGGCTGTCCTCTGGAAACACCATATATTTT.

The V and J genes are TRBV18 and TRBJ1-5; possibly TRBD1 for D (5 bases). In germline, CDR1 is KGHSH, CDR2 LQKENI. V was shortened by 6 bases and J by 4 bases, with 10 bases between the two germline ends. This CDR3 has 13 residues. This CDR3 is CASSGGLNQPQHF. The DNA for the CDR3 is TGTGCCAGCTCGGGGGGACTTAATCAGCCCCAGCATTTT.

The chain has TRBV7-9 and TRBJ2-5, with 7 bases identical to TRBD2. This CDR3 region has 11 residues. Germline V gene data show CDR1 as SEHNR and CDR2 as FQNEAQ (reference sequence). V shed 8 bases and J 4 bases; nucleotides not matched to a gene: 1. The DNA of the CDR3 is TGTGCCAGCGGGGGGGGAGAGACCCAGTACTTC. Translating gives CASGGGETQYF.

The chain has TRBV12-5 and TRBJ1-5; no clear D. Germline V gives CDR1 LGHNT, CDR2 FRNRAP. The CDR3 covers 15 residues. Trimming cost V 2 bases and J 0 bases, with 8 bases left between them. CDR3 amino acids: CASGLQSYSNQPQHF. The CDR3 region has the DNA TGTGCTAGTGGTTTGCAGTCTTATAGCAATCAGCCCCAGCATTTT.